This T cell receptor (beta chain) emerged from a study of shared clonotypes between healthy human individuals. Clones were read by immunoSEQ multiplex PCR, and TCRdb kept only the in-frame ones, dropping some. In the table there are around 690,000 clones, about nine tenths of which are singletons. The sequenced sample consisted of memory CD8+ T cells from PBMCs. Subset noted: CD45RO+ cells pooled with CCR7-negative TemRA cells. This TCR came from a man aged 18-30 years in good health. Some clones in this sample may be carry-over from other donors' samples.

The DNA for the CDR3 is TGTGCCAGCAGCCCAGTTAGGGGTACCTACGAGCAGTACTTC. As protein: CASSPVRGTYEQYF. The chain joins TRBV14 to TRBJ2-7; tentative D call: TRBD1 (5 bases). The CDR3 length is 14 residues. V lost 4 bases and J 2 bases, leaving 12 bases between the germline ends. Germline assignment: CDR1 SGHDN and CDR2 FVKESK.